A single T cell receptor beta chain is shown here with its context. The data are from a study of blood T cell repertoires in COVID-19. Turning to the study itself: Acute and convalescent COVID-19 samples came from the United States, Italy and Spain. From T cells, B-cell-depleted T cells, or PBMCs came the material, which was cDNA or gDNA.

Original handling: The authors estimated nucleated cell counts from reference gene primer amplification. Sequencing used immunoSEQ multiplex PCR; TCRdb keeps in-frame clones, though not all of them. The DNA gave D and trimming, while V, J and clone size come from that table. Here the sample spans around 130,000 clones, approximately 80% being singletons. The TCR was taken from a woman aged 55-75 years with acute or convalescent COVID-19. The sample consisted of peripheral blood.

The DNA of the CDR3 is TGTGCCAGCAGCTTAGTAGGGGGCCCAAAAGAGACCCAGTACTTC. Translated: CASSLVGGPKETQYF. The chain uses TRBV7-3 and TRBJ2-5, with TRBD1 identical over 7 bases. The CDR3 contains 15 residues. Germline assignment: CDR1 SGHTA and CDR2 FQGTGA. The trim removed 2 bases at V and 3 bases at J, leaving 6 bases unmatched.